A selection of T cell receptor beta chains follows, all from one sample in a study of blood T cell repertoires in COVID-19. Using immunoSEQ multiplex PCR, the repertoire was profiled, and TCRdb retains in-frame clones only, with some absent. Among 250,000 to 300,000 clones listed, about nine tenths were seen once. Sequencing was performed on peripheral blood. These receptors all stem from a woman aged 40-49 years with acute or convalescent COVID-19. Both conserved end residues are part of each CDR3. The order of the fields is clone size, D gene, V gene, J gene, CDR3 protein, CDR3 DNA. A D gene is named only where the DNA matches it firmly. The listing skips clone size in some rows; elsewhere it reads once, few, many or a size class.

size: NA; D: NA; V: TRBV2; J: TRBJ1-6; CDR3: CASSGEENSPLHF; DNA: TGTGCCAGCAGTGGAGAGGAGAATTCACCCCTCCACTTT
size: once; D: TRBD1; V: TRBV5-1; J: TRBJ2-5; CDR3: CASSLDGTGRGPGETQYF; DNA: TGCGCCAGCAGCTTGGACGGGACAGGAAGGGGGCCGGGGGAGACCCAGTACTTC
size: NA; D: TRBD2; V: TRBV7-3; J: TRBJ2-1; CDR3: CASSKRGGASYNEQFF; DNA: TGTGCCAGCAGCAAACGCGGGGGTGCCTCCTACAATGAGCAGTTCTTC
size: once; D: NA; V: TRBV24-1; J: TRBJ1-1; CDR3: CATSNGNTEAFF; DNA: TGTGCCACCAGTAACGGGAACACTGAAGCTTTCTTT
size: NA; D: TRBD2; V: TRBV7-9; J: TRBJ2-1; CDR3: CASSPPTGLADNEQFF; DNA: TGTGCCAGCAGCCCCCCCACGGGACTAGCGGACAATGAGCAGTTCTTC
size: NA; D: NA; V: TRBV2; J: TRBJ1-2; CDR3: CASSEEIFGGYTF; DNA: TGTGCCAGCAGTGAAGAAATCTTCGGTGGCTACACCTTC
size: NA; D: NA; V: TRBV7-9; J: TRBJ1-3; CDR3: CASSPTGSGNTIYF; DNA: TGTGCCAGCAGCCCTACCGGCTCTGGAAACACCATATATTTT
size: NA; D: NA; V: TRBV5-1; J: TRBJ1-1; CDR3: CASSFDPGVMNTEAFF; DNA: TGCGCCAGCAGCTTTGACCCCGGGGTCATGAACACTGAAGCTTTCTTT
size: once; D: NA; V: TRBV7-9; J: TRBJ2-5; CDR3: CASSRERAVETQYF; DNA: TGTGCCAGCAGCCGGGAAAGGGCCGTAGAGACCCAGTACTTC
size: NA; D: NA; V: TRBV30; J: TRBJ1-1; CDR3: CAWETREKNTEAFF; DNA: TGTGCCTGGGAGACCCGGGAGAAGAACACTGAAGCTTTCTTT
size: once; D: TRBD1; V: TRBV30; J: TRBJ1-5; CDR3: CAWSRDRDQPQHF; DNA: TGTGCCTGGAGTCGCGACAGGGATCAGCCCCAGCATTTT
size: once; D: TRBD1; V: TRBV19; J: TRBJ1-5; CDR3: CASSIGGQADQPQHF; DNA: TGTGCCAGTAGTATAGGGGGACAGGCCGATCAGCCCCAGCATTTT
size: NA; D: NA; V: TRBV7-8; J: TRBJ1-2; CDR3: CASSLGGGRPFYGYTF; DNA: TGTGCCAGCAGCTTAGGCGGGGGCCGACCTTTCTATGGCTACACCTTC
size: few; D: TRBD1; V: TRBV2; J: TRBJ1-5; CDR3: CASSDRGSQPQHF; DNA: TGTGCCAGTTCGGACAGGGGTAGTCAGCCCCAGCATTTT
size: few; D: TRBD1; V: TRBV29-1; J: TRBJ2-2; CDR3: CSVRQGPNTGELFF; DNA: TGCAGCGTACGACAGGGCCCTAACACCGGGGAGCTGTTTTTT
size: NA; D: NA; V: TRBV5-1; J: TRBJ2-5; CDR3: CASSLIADTPLVETQYF; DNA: TGCGCCAGCAGCTTGATAGCGGACACACCCCTCGTGGAGACCCAGTACTTC
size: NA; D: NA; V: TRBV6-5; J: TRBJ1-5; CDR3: CATQAREGHQPQHF; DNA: TGTGCCACCCAGGCCAGGGAGGGCCATCAGCCCCAGCATTTT
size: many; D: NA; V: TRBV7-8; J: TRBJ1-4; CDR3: CASSLERGNFEKLFF; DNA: TGTGCCAGCAGCTTAGAACGGGGGAATTTCGAAAAACTGTTTTTT